This T cell receptor (beta chain) was identified in a study of T cells expressing NK-cell markers. Findings of the study overall: Similarly, these clonotypes led the CD3+CD56-NKG2C+ fraction as well in a few donors. The study found dominant NKG2C+ clonotypes at about 1.0-8% of CD8+ T cells in about 6 donors.

As to this clonotype: The antigen is not known.

TCRdb reanalyzed the 5' RACE reads, giving one entry per CDR3 protein sequence and no DNA. The listing contains 400,000 to 500,000 distinct CDR3 sequences. The TCR originated in a woman aged 18-69 years in good health. Material for sequencing was blood T cells: a sorted CD56 or NKG2C T cell subset, CD4+ or CD8+ T cells, or bulk PBMC T cells (not recorded which).

This CDR3 is CASSSGTGGGEQFF. The rearrangement joins TRBV7-2 to TRBJ2-1; TCRdb's D call of TRBD1 is untestable without DNA. Germline V CDR1 and CDR2: SGHTA, FQGNSA. The CDR3 is 14 amino acids.